These 12 T cell receptor beta chains originate from one sample sequenced in a study of T-cell memory formation after mild COVID-19. TCRdb used MiXCR to reprocess the 5' RACE reads, holding one entry per CDR3 protein. Of about 14,000 distinct CDR3 sequences listed, 15% to 20% are singletons. The sequencing sample was made of PBMCs or a T cell subset sorted from them (not recorded which). Receptors were obtained from a young man who had mild COVID-19 (a few samples of this study predate the infection). Cell type and time point are not known.

This clonotype came up many times. The chain has TRBV4-1 and TRBJ2-7, with 8 bases lining up with TRBD2. The junction had 19 bases not matched to a gene; V was cut back by 1 base and J by 2 bases. This CDR3 region has 20 residues. CDR1 is MGHRA, CDR2 YSYEKL, per germline. The CDR3 protein is CASSQAPLAPQTSATYEQYF. The CDR3 nucleotides read TGCGCCAGCAGCCAAGCTCCACTCGCACCACAGACTAGCGCAACCTACGAGCAGTACTTC.

This clonotype was picked up many times. V usage is TRBV5-6 and J usage is TRBJ1-1; D gene ambiguous. V shed 2 bases and J shed 0 bases, with 5 bases lying between them. Germline CDR1 and CDR2: SGHDT and YYEEEE. The CDR3 has 13 residues. The CDR3 protein is CASSFRMNTEAFF. CDR3 nucleotide sequence: TGTGCCAGCAGCTTTAGAATGAACACTGAAGCTTTCTTT.

This clonotype was seen at least ten times. The chain combines TRBV20-1 with TRBJ2-3; TRBD2 matches at 9 bases. Trimming took 4 bases from V and 5 from J; bases not matched to a gene: 4. This CDR3 region has 13 residues. Germline V gene sequence: CDR1 DFQATT, CDR2 SNEGSKA (reference sequence). The CDR3 is CSAISGGKDTQYF. The CDR3 DNA reads TGCAGTGCTATTAGCGGGGGAAAAGATACGCAGTATTTT.

This clonotype was counted between two and nine times. The chain is built from TRBV5-6 and TRBJ1-2; 10 bases agree with TRBD1. V lost 3 bases to trimming and J lost 2 bases; unmatched junction nucleotides: 7. Germline values: CDR1 SGHDT, CDR2 YYEEEE. This CDR3 region has 16 residues. The CDR3 reads CASSSPGQGNNYGYTF. CDR3 bases: TGTGCCAGCAGCTCTCCGGGACAGGGGAACAACTATGGCTACACCTTC.

The V gene is TRBV10-3, the J gene TRBJ1-3; tentative D call: TRBD1 (5 bases). Germline CDR1 is ENHRY and CDR2 is SYGVKD. Trimming took off 0 bases at V and 6 bases at J, with 12 bases between the two ends. The CDR3 extends over 15 amino acids. CDR3 sequence (DNA): TGTGCCATCAGTGAGTCGCGCAGGGCGGCAAACACCATATATTTT. Protein product: CAISESRRAANTIYF.

This clonotype was counted at least ten times. The J gene is TRBJ2-3, the V gene TRBV25-1; D is perhaps TRBD2 (6 bases). Trimming left V 6 bases short and J 2 bases short, with 12 bases between. The CDR3 runs to 14 residues. Germline lookup yields CDR1 MGHDK and CDR2 SYGVNS. The CDR3 is CASSISGLTDTQYF. The CDR3 nucleotides read TGTGCCAGCAGCATTAGCGGCCTCACAGATACGCAGTATTTT.

The genes are TRBV7-2 and TRBJ2-3, with 13 nucleotides matching TRBD2. The CDR3 length is 15 residues. Trimming at V came to 7 bases and at J to 4 bases, leaving 5 bases not matched to a gene. Germline assignment: CDR1 SGHTA and CDR2 FQGNSA. The CDR3 here is CASNSGLAGSDTQYF. The CDR3, as DNA: TGTGCCAGCAACTCGGGACTAGCGGGATCAGATACGCAGTATTTT.

The table lists this clonotype with many counts. The chain links TRBV18 to TRBJ1-4, with D possibly being TRBD1 (5 bases). The germline V and J ends were trimmed by 0 bases and 8 bases, with 22 bases remaining between them. Per the germline V gene, CDR1 is KGHSH and CDR2 is LQKENI. This CDR3 has 18 residues. The CDR3 DNA sequence: TGTGCCAGCTCACCACCGCGGGGGTCACCCACCCCGGAGGAAAAACTGTTTTTT. Its translation is CASSPPRGSPTPEEKLFF.

This clonotype came up many times. The chain carries TRBV15 and TRBJ2-3, with TRBD1 matching over 9 bases. In germline, CDR1 is LNHNV, CDR2 YYDKDF (reference sequence). The CDR3 covers 17 residues. The V and J ends lost 11 bases and 1 base, in that order; junction bases with no gene match: 16. The CDR3 nucleotides are TGTGCCGCATCCGGGACAGGGTATCTCAGTGGCACAGATACGCAGTATTTT. Encoded protein: CAASGTGYLSGTDTQYF.

Sample share makes this clonotype medium-sized. The chain is built from TRBV25-1 and TRBJ1-5; a possible D gene is TRBD1 (5 bases). Germline V gene lookup returns CDR1 MGHDK and CDR2 SYGVNS. V lost 3 bases, J lost 1 base, and 13 bases lay in between. CDR3 length: 16 residues. The chain's CDR3 is CASSDRAWDSNQPQHF. The CDR3 nucleotides read TGTGCCAGCAGTGACCGGGCCTGGGACAGCAATCAGCCCCAGCATTTT. The full variable domain, with the rest looked up from reference TRBV25-1 and TRBJ1-5, is EADIYQTPRYLVIGTGKKITLECSQTMGHDKMYWYQQDPGMELHLIHYSYGVNSTEKGDLSSESTVSRIRTEHFPLTLESARPSHTSQYLCASSDRAWDSNQPQHFGDGTRLSIL.

This clonotype was counted ten times or more. The rearrangement joins TRBV4-3 to TRBJ2-7; TRBD2 agrees at 9 bases. CDR1 is LGHNA, CDR2 YSLEER, per germline. V lost 0 bases to trimming and J lost 2 bases; unmatched junction nucleotides: 11. The CDR3 totals 18 residues. The CDR3 coding sequence is TGCGCCAGCAGCCAAGATATCGTTTTGAGCGGGGGGACCTACGAGCAGTACTTC. Translation: CASSQDIVLSGGTYEQYF.

Ten or more counts support this clonotype. The chain carries TRBV6-5 and TRBJ1-5, with D maybe TRBD1 (6 bases). V dropped 6 bases and J dropped 1 base, with 16 bases sitting between them. This CDR3 is 16 amino acids long. CDR1 and CDR2 (germline): MNHEY, SVGAGI. In DNA form, the CDR3 reads TGTGCCAGCAGACTTCCCAGGACAGAAAGCAATCAGCCCCAGCATTTT. It codes for CASRLPRTESNQPQHF.